Listed here are 2 T cell receptor beta chains from one sample, sequenced in a study of tumour-infiltrating T cells in Burkitt lymphoma. Assay used: immunoSEQ multiplex PCR; TCRdb lists only in-frame clones, some missing. The sample has about 10,000 clones, 62% seen once; the top ten hold about 5.2%. Sequencing was carried out using tumor tissue. The receptor source for this set is a human donor with diffuse large B-cell lymphoma.

This chain joins TRBV7-9 and TRBJ1-2; D uncertain. V lost 5 bases to trimming and J lost 7 bases, with 11 bases between them. The CDR3 loop spans 12 amino acids. Germline V lookup: CDR1 SEHNR, CDR2 FQNEAQ (reference sequence). The CDR3 loop reads CASSPPDSGYTF. The CDR3 DNA follows: TGTGCCAGCAGCCCCCCCGATAGTGGCTACACCTTC.

This sequence joins TRBV18 and TRBJ1-1; no clear D gene. The CDR3 runs to 13 residues. In germline, CDR1 is KGHSH, CDR2 LQKENI. Trimming took 4 bases from V and 3 from J, leaving 9 bases between them. The CDR3 reads CASSRLEDTEAFF. The CDR3 DNA reads as TGTGCCAGCTCACGGCTAGAGGACACTGAAGCTTTCTTT.